Listed below are T cell receptor beta chains from one sample, sequenced in a study of shared clonotypes between healthy human individuals. Sequenced by immunoSEQ multiplex PCR; TCRdb stores in-frame clones only, minus some. There are hundreds of thousands of clones in the sample; about 96% occur only once, and less than 0.13% lies in the top ten. Sequencing was carried out using naive CD8+ T cells sorted from blood. All receptors derive from a woman younger than 45 in good health. Both conserved end residues are part of each CDR3. A D gene is named only where the DNA matches it firmly.

cdr3_aa	j_call	d_call	cdr3_length	v_call
CASSLRQGWKLFF	TRBJ1-4	.	13	TRBV13
CAPHGPPEFEQYF	TRBJ2-7	.	13	TRBV19
CASSDGRGETQYF	TRBJ2-5	.	13	TRBV2
CASSSGGTEAFF	TRBJ1-1	TRBD1	12	TRBV7-6
CASSFGHYNSPLHF	TRBJ1-6	.	14	TRBV28
CASSRTGDTGELFF	TRBJ2-2	TRBD1	14	TRBV19
CASSFALGNNEQFF	TRBJ2-1	.	14	TRBV27
CASSQDPGPNEKLFF	TRBJ1-4	.	15	TRBV4-2
CASSGDRRLQDTGELFF	TRBJ2-2	.	17	TRBV7-9
CASSAQVGNEQFF	TRBJ2-1	.	13	TRBV25-1
CASSAGGVSTYEQYF	TRBJ2-7	.	15	TRBV5-4
CASSKGLATTTNWIGQYF	TRBJ2-5	TRBD2	18	TRBV5-1